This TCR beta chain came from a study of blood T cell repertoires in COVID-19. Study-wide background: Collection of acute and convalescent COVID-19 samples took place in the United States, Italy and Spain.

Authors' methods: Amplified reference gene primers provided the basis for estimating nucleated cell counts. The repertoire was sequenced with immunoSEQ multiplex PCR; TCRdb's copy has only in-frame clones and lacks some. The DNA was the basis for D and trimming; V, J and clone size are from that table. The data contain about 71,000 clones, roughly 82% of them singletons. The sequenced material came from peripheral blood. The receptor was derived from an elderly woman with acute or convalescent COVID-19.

The CDR3 DNA sequence: TGTGCCAGCAGTACAGGGTTCACTGAAGCTTTCTTT. Translating it yields CASSTGFTEAFF. The chain employs TRBV6-2 or TRBV6-3 and TRBJ1-1; a possible D gene is TRBD1 (6 bases). The ends were cut back, 5 bases at V and 4 bases at J, with 8 bases in the middle. Per the germline V gene, CDR1 is MNHEY and CDR2 is SVGEGT. The CDR3 totals 12 residues.